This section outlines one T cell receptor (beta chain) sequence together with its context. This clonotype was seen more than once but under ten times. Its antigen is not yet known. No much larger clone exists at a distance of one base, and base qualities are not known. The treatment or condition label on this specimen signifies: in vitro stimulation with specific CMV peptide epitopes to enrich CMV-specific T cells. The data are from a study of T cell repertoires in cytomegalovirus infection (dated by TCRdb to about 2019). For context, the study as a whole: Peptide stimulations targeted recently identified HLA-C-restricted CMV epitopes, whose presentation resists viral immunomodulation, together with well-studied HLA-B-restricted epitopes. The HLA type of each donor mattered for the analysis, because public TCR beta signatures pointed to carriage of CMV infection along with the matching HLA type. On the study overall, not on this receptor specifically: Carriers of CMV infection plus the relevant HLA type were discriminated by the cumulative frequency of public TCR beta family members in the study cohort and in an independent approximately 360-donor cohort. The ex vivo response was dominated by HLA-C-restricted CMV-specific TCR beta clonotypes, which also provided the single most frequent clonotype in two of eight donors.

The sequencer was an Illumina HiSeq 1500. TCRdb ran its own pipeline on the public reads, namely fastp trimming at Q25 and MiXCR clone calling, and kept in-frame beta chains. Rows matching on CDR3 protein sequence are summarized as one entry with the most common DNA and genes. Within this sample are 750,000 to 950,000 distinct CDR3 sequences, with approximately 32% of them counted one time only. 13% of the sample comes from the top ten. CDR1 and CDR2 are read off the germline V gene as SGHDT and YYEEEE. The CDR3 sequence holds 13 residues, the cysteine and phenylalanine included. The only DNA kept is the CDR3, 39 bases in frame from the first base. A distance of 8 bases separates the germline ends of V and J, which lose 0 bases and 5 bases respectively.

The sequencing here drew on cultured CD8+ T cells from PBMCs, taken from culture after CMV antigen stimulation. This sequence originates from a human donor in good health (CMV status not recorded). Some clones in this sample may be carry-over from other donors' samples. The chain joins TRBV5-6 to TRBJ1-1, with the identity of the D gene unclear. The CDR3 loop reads CASSLDSWTEAFF. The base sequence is TGTGCCAGCAGCTTGGACAGCTGGACTGAAGCTTTCTTT.